A selection of T cell receptor beta chains follows, all from one sample in a study of beta chain features in type 1 diabetes. Measured with immunoSEQ multiplex PCR; TCRdb has only the in-frame clones, and not every one. Among more than 300,000 clones listed, over 9.5% were seen once. The sample consisted of naive CD4+ T cells from blood. These receptors originate from a woman aged 18-29 years with type 1 diabetes. CDR3s include the opening cysteine and the closing phenylalanine or tryptophan. Each record gives: V gene, J gene, D gene, clone size, CDR3 length, CDR3 protein, CDR3 DNA. The D gene is left open where the match is weak. Clone size is shown for a subset of rows, as once, few, many or a class of expanded clone.

>TRBV27|TRBJ1-6|TRBD1|few|14
CASSGQGGYSPLHF
TGTGCCAGCAGCGGACAGGGAGGGTATTCACCCCTCCACTTT
>TRBV4-3|TRBJ2-2|TRBD1|.|19
CASSQRDRGPRFNTGELFF
TGCGCCAGCAGCCAAAGGGACAGGGGGCCCCGTTTTAACACCGGGGAGCTGTTTTTT
>TRBV11-2|TRBJ2-3|TRBD2|.|15
CASSSRLAGTDTQYF
TGTGCCAGCAGCTCTCGACTAGCGGGAACGGATACGCAGTATTTT
>TRBV5-6|TRBJ1-4|TRBD1|.|16
CASSWGAGQGLEKLFF
TGTGCCAGCAGCTGGGGGGCGGGACAGGGCCTTGAAAAACTGTTTTTT
>TRBV5-6|TRBJ2-2|.|.|14
CASSAGPNTGELFF
TGTGCCAGCAGCGCAGGGCCGAACACCGGGGAGCTGTTTTTT
>TRBV9|TRBJ2-1|TRBD2|.|14
CASSASGSYNEQFF
TGTGCCAGCAGCGCTAGCGGGTCTTACAATGAGCAGTTCTTC
>TRBV5-4|TRBJ1-3|TRBD1|.|14
CASSPGGLGNTIYF
TGTGCCAGCAGCCCAGGGGGCCTTGGAAACACCATATATTTT
>TRBV29-1|TRBJ1-1|.|.|14
CSADNRRERTEAFF
TGCAGCGCCGATAACCGGAGGGAGCGCACTGAAGCTTTCTTT
>TRBV9|TRBJ1-2|TRBD1|few|13
CASSVTGAYGYTF
TGTGCCAGCAGCGTGACAGGGGCCTATGGCTACACCTTC
>TRBV7-9|TRBJ2-1|.|.|11
CASSLGLPGFF
TGTGCCAGCAGCCTAGGGCTCCCAGGGTTCTTC
>TRBV27|TRBJ1-2|.|few|13
CASSRQGHYGYTF
TGTGCCAGCAGTCGGCAGGGCCACTATGGCTACACCTTC
>TRBV28|TRBJ2-7|TRBD1|few|15
CASSPATGGLWEQYF
TGTGCCAGCAGTCCCGCCACAGGGGGCCTTTGGGAGCAGTACTTC
>TRBV14|TRBJ1-2|TRBD1|few|14
CASSLYRDSYGYTF
TGTGCCAGCAGCCTCTACCGGGACAGCTATGGCTACACCTTC
>TRBV6-6|TRBJ2-4|.|.|12
CASRPGSGIQYF
TGTGCCAGCAGGCCAGGGTCCGGCATTCAGTACTTC
>TRBV30|TRBJ1-2|.|.|12
CAWNLPVHGYTF
TGTGCCTGGAACCTTCCGGTACATGGCTACACCTTC
>TRBV9|TRBJ2-5|TRBD2|.|16
CASSVEGTSGQETQYF
TGTGCCAGCAGCGTAGAAGGGACTAGCGGCCAAGAGACCCAGTACTTC
>TRBV7-2|TRBJ2-7|.|.|15
CASSSLPIPTYEQYF
TGTGCCAGCAGCTCTCTACCCATACCAACCTACGAGCAGTACTTC
>TRBV29-1|TRBJ1-5|TRBD1|.|14
CSVAGTAGNQPQHF
TGCAGCGTTGCCGGGACAGCGGGCAATCAGCCCCAGCATTTT
>TRBV5-1|TRBJ2-7|.|.|13
CASSVGQFGEQYF
TGCGCCAGCAGCGTAGGACAGTTTGGAGAGCAGTACTTC
>TRBV11-2|TRBJ2-1|TRBD1|few|15
CASSSGQGSYNEQFF
TGTGCCAGCAGCTCGGGACAGGGCTCCTACAATGAGCAGTTCTTC
>TRBV5-6|TRBJ2-5|.|.|14
CASSLTPRIETQYF
TGTGCCAGCAGCTTAACCCCCAGGATAGAGACCCAGTACTTC
>TRBV5-1|TRBJ2-3|.|.|15
CASSLERTSTDTQYF
TGCGCCAGCAGCCTGGAGCGGACTTCAACAGATACGCAGTATTTT
>TRBV29-1|TRBJ1-2|.|few|13
CSVEGGGGHGYTF
TGCAGCGTTGAAGGGGGCGGAGGGCATGGCTACACCTTC
>TRBV18|TRBJ2-5|.|few|16
CASSPPGTYSKETQYF
TGTGCCAGCTCACCCCCCGGGACATATTCCAAAGAGACCCAGTACTTC
>TRBV25-1|TRBJ2-5|.|few|12
CASMPGGQTQYF
TGTGCCAGCATGCCCGGAGGGCAGACCCAGTACTTC
>TRBV7-2|TRBJ1-1|TRBD1|few|13
CASSLQGDTEAFF
TGTGCCAGCAGCCTACAGGGGGACACTGAAGCTTTCTTT